These T cell receptor beta chains were read from a single sample in a study of identical twins. TCRdb reprocessed the 5' RACE reads via MiXCR and lists one record per CDR3 protein. The table includes hundreds of thousands of distinct CDR3 sequences, approximately 8% detected once. The sample also formed part of further work on yellow fever vaccine responses in identical twins.

The specimen was CD8+ T cells sorted from blood. Receptors originate from a woman aged 18-29 years in good health. CDR3s include the opening cysteine and the closing phenylalanine or tryptophan. The D gene is left open where the match is weak. Size is stated for part of the rows, as once, few or many counts, or as a class when the clone is expanded.

TRBV27	TRBJ2-1	TRBD2	NA	CASSFGSGSNEQFF	TGTGCCAGCAGTTTCGGTAGCGGGAGCAATGAGCAGTTCTTC
TRBV12-3/TRBV12-4	TRBJ2-1	TRBD1	NA	CASSGQGGEQFF	TGTGCCAGCAGTGGACAGGGTGGAGAGCAGTTCTTC
TRBV9	TRBJ2-1	NA	NA	CASSGGTGVDEQFF	TGTGCCAGCAGCGGGGGGACGGGAGTCGATGAGCAGTTCTTC
TRBV12-3/TRBV12-4	TRBJ2-1	TRBD1	few	CASKQGRGLRSEQFF	TGTGCCAGTAAACAGGGCAGGGGGCTTCGGAGTGAGCAGTTCTTC
TRBV12-3/TRBV12-4	TRBJ2-3	TRBD1	many	CASNSPGQATDTQYF	TGTGCCAGTAATTCTCCGGGACAGGCCACAGATACGCAGTATTTT
TRBV3-1	TRBJ1-5	TRBD1	NA	CASSPQGAFQPQHF	TGTGCCAGCAGCCCCCAGGGGGCTTTCCAGCCCCAGCATTTT
TRBV12-3/TRBV12-4	TRBJ2-5	NA	few	CASSPSGGPETQYF	TGTGCCAGCAGCCCCTCGGGGGGCCCAGAGACCCAGTACTTC
TRBV12-3/TRBV12-4	TRBJ2-1	TRBD2	many	CASSFLTSDYNEQFF	TGTGCCAGCAGTTTCCTTACTAGCGACTACAATGAGCAGTTCTTC
TRBV10-1	TRBJ1-5	TRBD1	NA	CASRTGTGLYQPQHF	TGCGCCAGCAGAACCGGGACAGGGCTTTATCAGCCCCAGCATTTT
TRBV28	TRBJ1-1	NA	many	CASSASTEAFF	TGTGCCAGCAGTGCGAGCACTGAAGCTTTCTTT
TRBV3-1	TRBJ2-1	TRBD2	many	CASSQDLAGVGYNEQFF	TGTGCCAGCAGCCAAGACCTAGCGGGAGTAGGATACAATGAGCAGTTCTTC
TRBV27	TRBJ1-6	NA	NA	CASRRGDSPLHF	TGTGCCAGCAGGCGAGGGGATTCACCCCTCCACTTT
TRBV5-1	TRBJ1-2	TRBD1	few	CASSGIDRGSSLWDYGYTF	TGCGCCAGCAGCGGAATCGACAGGGGGTCTTCTTTATGGGACTATGGCTACACCTTC
TRBV27	TRBJ2-7	TRBD2	many	CASRPGTKYEQYF	TGTGCCAGCAGACCCGGGACTAAATACGAGCAGTACTTC
TRBV20-1	TRBJ2-7	NA	NA	CSARTSYEQYF	TGCAGTGCTCGCACTAGCTACGAGCAGTACTTC
TRBV4-1	TRBJ2-7	NA	NA	CASSQDRGAEQYF	TGCGCCAGCAGCCAAGATAGGGGGGCCGAGCAGTACTTC
TRBV5-6	TRBJ1-2	NA	NA	CASSPGQLSNYGYTF	TGTGCCAGCAGCCCCGGACAGCTTTCTAACTATGGCTACACCTTC
TRBV24-1	TRBJ2-3	TRBD1	NA	CATSDSPTGVTDTQYF	TGTGCCACCAGTGACTCCCCCACAGGGGTCACAGATACGCAGTATTTT
TRBV12-3/TRBV12-4	TRBJ1-2	NA	few	CASRPTGDKDGYTF	TGTGCCAGCAGGCCAACCGGGGACAAGGATGGCTACACCTTC
TRBV5-1	TRBJ1-2	NA	many	CASSLEGTNYGYTF	TGCGCCAGCAGCTTGGAGGGGACTAACTATGGCTACACCTTC
TRBV5-1	TRBJ2-3	NA	few	CASSSDGFRDTQYF	TGCGCCAGCAGCTCCGACGGTTTCCGCGATACGCAGTATTTT
TRBV7-9	TRBJ2-3	NA	many	CASSPGAYSTDTQYF	TGTGCCAGCTCCCCAGGGGCCTACAGCACAGATACGCAGTATTTT
TRBV15	TRBJ2-1	TRBD2	few	CATSRKGLAAYNEQFF	TGTGCCACCAGCAGAAAGGGGCTAGCGGCGTACAATGAGCAGTTCTTC
TRBV4-1	TRBJ2-1	TRBD2	many	CASSPLGTSGSGSYNEQFF	TGCGCCAGCAGCCCACTAGGGACTAGCGGGAGTGGGTCCTACAATGAGCAGTTCTTC
TRBV27	TRBJ2-2	TRBD2	many	CAAGRERTGELFF	TGTGCAGCAGGGCGGGAGAGGACCGGGGAGCTGTTTTTT
TRBV2	TRBJ1-1	TRBD1	few	CATTSGTGGTEAFF	TGTGCCACCACCTCCGGGACAGGGGGCACTGAAGCTTTCTTT
TRBV2	TRBJ2-2	NA	NA	CASSGTSGHPRTGELFF	TGTGCCAGCAGCGGTACGTCCGGACATCCCAGGACCGGGGAGCTGTTTTTT
TRBV4-1	TRBJ1-1	NA	many	CASSQETAPNTEAFF	TGCGCCAGCAGCCAAGAAACAGCACCGAACACTGAAGCTTTCTTT
TRBV7-9	TRBJ1-1	NA	few	CASSFGQNYLTGTEAFF	TGTGCCAGCAGCTTTGGACAGAACTACTTGACCGGCACTGAAGCTTTCTTT
TRBV29-1	TRBJ2-7	TRBD2	many	CSVVLLAGVIEQYF	TGCAGCGTTGTCCTGCTAGCGGGAGTGATCGAGCAGTACTTC
TRBV5-1	TRBJ2-5	TRBD1	few	CASSTRDRFIAETQYF	TGCGCCAGCAGCACCCGGGACAGGTTTATCGCGGAGACCCAGTACTTC
TRBV4-1	TRBJ2-1	TRBD1	NA	CASSQDLGQVTNEQFF	TGCGCCAGCAGCCAAGATCTAGGACAGGTGACCAATGAGCAGTTCTTC
TRBV7-2	TRBJ2-7	TRBD1	many	CASSLDRALPYEQYF	TGTGCCAGCAGCCTGGACAGGGCCCTACCCTACGAGCAGTACTTC
TRBV14	TRBJ1-2	NA	NA	CASSQYRTAYYGYTF	TGTGCCAGCAGCCAATACAGGACAGCATATTATGGCTACACCTTC
TRBV3-1	TRBJ1-5	NA	NA	CASSQGMGNQPQHF	TGTGCCAGCAGCCAGGGGATGGGTAATCAGCCCCAGCATTTT
TRBV12-3/TRBV12-4	TRBJ1-4	TRBD1	many	CASSLDRVEKLFF	TGTGCCAGCAGTCTGGACAGGGTCGAAAAACTGTTTTTT
TRBV29-1	TRBJ2-1	NA	many	CSVGGAMGQSYNEQFF	TGCAGCGTTGGAGGCGCGATGGGTCAATCCTACAATGAGCAGTTCTTC
TRBV3-1	TRBJ1-1	NA	NA	CASSQGAFTEAFF	TGTGCCAGCAGCCAGGGGGCCTTCACTGAAGCTTTCTTT
TRBV20-1	TRBJ2-3	TRBD1	many	CSARDVQGTDTQYF	TGCAGTGCTAGAGATGTACAGGGGACAGATACGCAGTATTTT
TRBV15	TRBJ2-5	NA	many	CATGGPPQETQYF	TGTGCCACCGGGGGCCCGCCTCAAGAGACCCAGTACTTC
TRBV24-1	TRBJ2-2	NA	once	CATSDTGTGELFF	TGTGCCACCAGTGACACGGGAACCGGGGAGCTGTTTTTT
TRBV7-9	TRBJ2-7	NA	few	CASTLTGEQYF	TGTGCCAGCACGTTGACGGGGGAGCAGTACTTC
TRBV12-3/TRBV12-4	TRBJ1-1	NA	NA	CASSFMTEAFF	TGTGCCAGCAGTTTTATGACTGAAGCTTTCTTT
TRBV7-8	TRBJ1-1	NA	NA	CASSLDQGNTEAFF	TGTGCCAGCAGCTTGGATCAGGGAAACACTGAAGCTTTCTTT
TRBV28	TRBJ1-1	TRBD1	many	CASSLPRLGQENTEAFF	TGTGCCAGCAGTTTACCCCGACTAGGACAGGAGAACACTGAAGCTTTCTTT
TRBV5-1	TRBJ2-1	TRBD1	NA	CASSLRPGTGGPYNEQFF	TGCGCCAGCAGCCTCCGTCCCGGGACAGGGGGCCCATACAATGAGCAGTTCTTC
TRBV12-3/TRBV12-4	TRBJ2-1	TRBD2	many	CASSQGTSGSNEQFF	TGTGCCAGCAGTCAAGGGACTAGCGGGAGTAATGAGCAGTTCTTC
TRBV7-9	TRBJ1-1	NA	NA	CASSLKGPQRDTEAFF	TGTGCCAGCAGCCTCAAGGGACCGCAGAGGGACACTGAAGCTTTCTTT
TRBV20-1	TRBJ2-1	NA	NA	CSARRGSKDEQFF	TGCAGTGCTAGACGAGGGTCCAAAGATGAGCAGTTCTTC
TRBV6-5	TRBJ1-1	TRBD1	few	CASSYSGTGGFTEAFF	TGTGCCAGCAGTTACTCGGGGACAGGGGGGTTCACTGAAGCTTTCTTT